This entry describes one T cell receptor (beta chain). Its target is not known. This entry comes from a study of T cells in localized non-small cell lung cancer. Notes on the study in general: Tumor trailed uninvolved adjacent lung in T cell clonality, which peaked there. Density of T cells in blood, when higher, went with longer overall survival. Multi-region tumor sequencing was not done, so intratumor heterogeneity could not be excluded. In adjacent lung, a median roughly 60 of the top 100 tumor clones were found.

V shed 1 base and J shed 0 bases, with 9 bases lying between them. The CDR3 covers 15 residues. The V gene's germline CDR1 is SGHVS and CDR2 FQNEAQ. The assay was immunoSEQ multiplex PCR, and TCRdb's table has in-frame clones only and misses some. This sample has 45,000 to 60,000 clones, with about 88% found just once. The rearrangement uses TRBV7-8 and TRBJ1-1; the D gene is possibly TRBD1 (5 bases). The sequencing used PBMCs, collected before any cancer treatment. This clonotype was sampled from a man aged 40 to 70 with stage II lung adenocarcinoma. The CDR3 here is CASSLGVGVNTEAFF. The CDR3, as DNA: TGTGCCAGCAGCTTAGGGGTAGGGGTGAACACTGAAGCTTTCTTT.